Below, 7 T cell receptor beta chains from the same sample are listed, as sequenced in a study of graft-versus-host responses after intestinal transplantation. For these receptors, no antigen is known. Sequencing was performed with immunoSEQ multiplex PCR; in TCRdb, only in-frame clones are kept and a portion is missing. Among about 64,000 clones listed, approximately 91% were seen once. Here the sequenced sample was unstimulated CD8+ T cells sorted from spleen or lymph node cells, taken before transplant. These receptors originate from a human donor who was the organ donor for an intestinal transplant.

As DNA, the CDR3 is TGTGCCAGCAGTGAGTCGTCAGGATGGGACACCGGGGAGCTGTTTTTT. Encoded protein: CASSESSGWDTGELFF. The chain recombines TRBV2 with TRBJ2-2; D unresolved. Germline CDR1 and CDR2: SNHLY and FYNNEI. The CDR3 consists of 16 residues. V lost 3 bases and J 3 bases, leaving 14 bases between the germline ends.

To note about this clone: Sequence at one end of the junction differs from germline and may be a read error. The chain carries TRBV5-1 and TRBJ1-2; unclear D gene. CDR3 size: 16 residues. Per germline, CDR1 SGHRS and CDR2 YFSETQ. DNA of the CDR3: TGCGCCAGCAGCTCTGCCCCGGGTCCCTTCTCATATGGCCACACCTTC. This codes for CASSSAPGPFSYGHTF. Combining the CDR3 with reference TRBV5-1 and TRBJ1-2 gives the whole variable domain KAGVTQTPRYLIKTRGQQVTLSCSPISGHRSVSWYQQTPGQGLQFLFEYFSETQRNKGNFPGRFSGRQFSNSRSEMNVSTLELGDSALYLCASSSAPGPFSYGHTFGSGTRLTVV.

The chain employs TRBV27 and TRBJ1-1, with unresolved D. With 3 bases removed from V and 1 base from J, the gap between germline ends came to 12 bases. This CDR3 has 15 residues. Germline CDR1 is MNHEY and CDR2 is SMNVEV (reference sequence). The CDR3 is CASSFEGVPNTEAFF. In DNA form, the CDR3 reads TGTGCCAGCAGTTTCGAGGGCGTCCCGAACACTGAAGCTTTCTTT.

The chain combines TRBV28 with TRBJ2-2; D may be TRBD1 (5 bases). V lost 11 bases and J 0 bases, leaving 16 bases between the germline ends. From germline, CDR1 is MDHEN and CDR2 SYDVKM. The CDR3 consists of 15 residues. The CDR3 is CAATPDTANTGELFF. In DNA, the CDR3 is TGTGCCGCCACCCCGGACACCGCGAACACCGGGGAGCTGTTTTTT.

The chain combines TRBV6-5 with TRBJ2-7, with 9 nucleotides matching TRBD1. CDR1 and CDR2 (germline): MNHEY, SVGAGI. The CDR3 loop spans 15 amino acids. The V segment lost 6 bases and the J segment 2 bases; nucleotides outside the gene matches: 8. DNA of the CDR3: TGTGCCAGCAGAGAAACAGGGGGCCCTACCTACGAGCAGTACTTC. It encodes CASRETGGPTYEQYF.

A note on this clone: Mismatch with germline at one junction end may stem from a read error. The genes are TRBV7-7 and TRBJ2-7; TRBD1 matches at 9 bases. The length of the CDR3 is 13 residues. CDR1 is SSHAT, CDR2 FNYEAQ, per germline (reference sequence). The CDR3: CASSPGQGSEQYF. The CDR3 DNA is TGTGCTAGCAGCCCGGGACAGGGTAGCGAGCAGTACTTC.

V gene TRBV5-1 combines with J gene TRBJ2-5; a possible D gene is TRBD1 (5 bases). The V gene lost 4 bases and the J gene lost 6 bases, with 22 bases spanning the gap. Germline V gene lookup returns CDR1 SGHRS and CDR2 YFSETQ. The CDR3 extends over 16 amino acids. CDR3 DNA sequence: TGCGCCAGCAGCAATCTGGGGCAGGAAGGATTTCAGACCCAGTACTTC. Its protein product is CASSNLGQEGFQTQYF. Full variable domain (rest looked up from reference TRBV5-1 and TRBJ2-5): KAGVTQTPRYLIKTRGQQVTLSCSPISGHRSVSWYQQTPGQGLQFLFEYFSETQRNKGNFPGRFSGRQFSNSRSEMNVSTLELGDSALYLCASSNLGQEGFQTQYFGPGTRLLVL.